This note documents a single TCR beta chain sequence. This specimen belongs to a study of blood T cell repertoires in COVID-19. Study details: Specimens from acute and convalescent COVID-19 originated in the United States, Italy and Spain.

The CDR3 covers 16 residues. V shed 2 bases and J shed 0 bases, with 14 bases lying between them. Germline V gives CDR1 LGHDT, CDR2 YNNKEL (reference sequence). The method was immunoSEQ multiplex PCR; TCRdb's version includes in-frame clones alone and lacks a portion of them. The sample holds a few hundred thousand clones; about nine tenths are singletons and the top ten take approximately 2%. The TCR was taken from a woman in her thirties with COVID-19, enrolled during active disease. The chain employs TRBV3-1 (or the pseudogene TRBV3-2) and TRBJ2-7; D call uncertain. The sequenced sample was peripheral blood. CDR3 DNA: TGTGCCAGCAGCCAATTGCGTGAGCCTAGCTCCTACGAGCAGTACTTC. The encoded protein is CASSQLREPSSYEQYF.